What follows is one T cell receptor (beta chain) and its context. Its target is unknown. MiXCR, run by TCRdb on the 5' RACE reads, gives a single entry per CDR3 protein. The sample contains approximately 150,000 distinct CDR3 sequences, over 15% of which appear only once. The sample originates from a study of T-cell memory formation after mild COVID-19. About the study: Clusters were largely donor specific.

General study findings and limits: The study detected some responding clones in pre-infection memory, suggesting cross-reactive memory joined.

The sequence came from an adult woman who had mild COVID-19 (a few samples of this study predate the infection). Cell type and time point are not known. Sequencing was carried out using PBMCs or a T cell subset sorted from them (not recorded which).

For the CDR3, the DNA is TGTGCCAGCAGTTTCCGCTCGGGGACAGATACGCAGTATTTT. It specifies CASSFRSGTDTQYF. The rearrangement joins TRBV12-3 or TRBV12-4 to TRBJ2-3; D perhaps matches TRBD2 (5 bases). The CDR3 consists of 14 residues. Trimming took 3 bases from V and 3 from J, leaving 10 bases between them.